The entry below describes one TCR beta chain. The CDR3 runs to 14 residues. Some clones are missing from TCRdb's copy, which holds only in-frame ones; the method was immunoSEQ multiplex PCR. This table has about 36,000 clones, nearly 95% appearing once. The source of the sample is a study of T cells in tuberculosis. The rearrangement uses TRBV21-1 and TRBJ2-4; the listed D gene, TRBD1, was not tested against the DNA. TRBV21-1 is an annotated pseudogene. The clonotype was recovered from a donor between 10 and 35 years old with latent tuberculosis or without tuberculosis infection. The sequenced material came from PBMCs. The CDR3 DNA reads as TGTGCCAGCAGCGAGAGGGGGCCCAAAAACATTCAGTACTTC. It translates to CASSERGPKNIQYF.